A single sample gave rise to the 18 T cell receptor beta chains below, sequenced in a study of T cells in Graves' hyperthyroidism and ophthalmopathy. It was RNA transcripts that yielded the amplified TCR beta CDR3 regions. A first-round RT-PCR of the TCR CDR3 used the HTBI primer set. TCRdb re-called the multiplex PCR reads with MiXCR, one entry per CDR3 protein. Among around 500,000 distinct CDR3 sequences listed, 15% to 20% were seen once. Sequenced input: blood. The receptors were sampled from a woman aged 25 to 39 with Graves' ophthalmopathy.

The table lists this clonotype with a few counts. The V gene is TRBV20-1, the J gene TRBJ1-1; no reliable D call. The CDR3 has 13 residues. V shed 3 bases and J shed 2 bases, with 10 bases lying between them. Germline values: CDR1 DFQATT, CDR2 SNEGSKA (reference sequence). The CDR3 DNA sequence: TGCAGTGCTAGTAAGGCCGCCAACACTGAAGCTTTCTTT. Amino acid sequence: CSASKAANTEAFF.

This clonotype has at least ten counts. The J gene is TRBJ1-1, the V gene TRBV5-1; TRBD1 matches at 11 bases. Per the germline V gene, CDR1 is SGHRS and CDR2 is YFSETQ. The CDR3 has 16 amino acids. Trimming at V came to 3 bases and at J to 0 bases, leaving 4 bases not matched to a gene. CDR3: CASSSGQGVVNTEAFF. The CDR3 DNA reads TGCGCCAGCAGCTCGGGACAGGGGGTCGTGAACACTGAAGCTTTCTTT.

The table lists this clonotype with a few counts. The V and J genes are TRBV5-8 and TRBJ2-5, with a weak D call TRBD1 (5 bases). Between the trimmed V and J ends, which lost 0 bases and 1 base, there was a span of 13 bases. The CDR3 extends over 16 amino acids. Germline CDR1 is SGHTS and CDR2 is YDEGEE. CDR3 nucleotide sequence: TGTGCCAGCAGCTTGGGCTGGGGCCTACTCCAAGAGACCCAGTACTTC. Protein: CASSLGWGLLQETQYF.

This clonotype was recorded at least ten times. V is TRBV5-1 and J is TRBJ1-1; the match to TRBD1 covers 9 bases. CDR3 length: 15 amino acids. The V gene end was trimmed by 4 bases and the J gene end by 3 bases; junction bases not matched to a gene: 7. The germline gives CDR1 SGHRS, CDR2 YFSETQ. The CDR3 spells CASSPGTGKDTEAFF. In DNA, the CDR3 is TGCGCCAGCAGCCCGGGGACAGGGAAGGACACTGAAGCTTTCTTT.

Ten or more counts support this clonotype. The J gene is TRBJ2-7, the V gene TRBV7-9; 13 nucleotides align to TRBD2. Germline V lookup: CDR1 SEHNR, CDR2 FQNEAQ (reference sequence). The CDR3 spans 16 residues. The V and J ends lost 5 bases and 3 bases, in that order; junction bases with no gene match: 7. The CDR3 region is CASSETSGRAVYEQYF. CDR3 DNA sequence: TGTGCCAGCAGCGAAACTAGCGGGAGGGCAGTCTACGAGCAGTACTTC.

This clonotype was counted only a few times. The J gene is TRBJ2-7, the V gene TRBV6-1; possibly TRBD1 for D (6 bases). The CDR3 sequence is 16 residues long. V was cut by 6 bases and J by 7 bases, with 25 bases left in between. The V gene's germline CDR1 is MNHNS and CDR2 SASEGT. The CDR3 coding sequence is TGTGCCAGCAGCCCAATCACGCTCGGACAGTCGTTGGAGCAGTACTTC. Its translation is CASSPITLGQSLEQYF.

The chain carries TRBV9 and TRBJ2-2; 7 positions match TRBD2. CDR1 is SGDLS, CDR2 YYNGEE, per germline. The CDR3 runs 13 residues. The V segment lost 6 bases and the J segment 4 bases; nucleotides outside the gene matches: 3. For the CDR3, the DNA is TGTGCCAGCACGAGCGGGACCACCGGGGAGCTGTTTTTT. It yields the protein CASTSGTTGELFF. Complete variable domain (other parts from reference TRBV9 and TRBJ2-2): DSGVTQTPKHLITATGQRVTLRCSPRSGDLSVYWYQQSLDQGLQFLIQYYNGEERAKGNILERFSAQQFPDLHSELNLSSLELGDSALYFCASTSGTTGELFFGEGSRLTVL.

A few counts support this clonotype. This chain joins TRBV19 and TRBJ1-1, with unresolved D. CDR3 size: 12 residues. V was cut by 5 bases and J by 6 bases, with 10 bases left in between. Germline V gene lookup returns CDR1 LNHDA and CDR2 SQIVND (reference sequence). CDR3 region: CASSLVPPEAFF. The CDR3 nucleotides are TGTGCCAGTAGTCTGGTACCGCCTGAAGCTTTCTTT.

Comment on this clonotype: A read error may be the cause here, since a much bigger clone is one base away. The genes are TRBV20-1 and TRBJ2-1, with D uncertain. The CDR3 covers 13 residues. The V gene's germline CDR1 is DFQATT and CDR2 SNEGSKA (reference sequence). V lost 0 bases and J 10 bases, leaving 13 bases between the germline ends. The CDR3 region has the DNA TGCAGTGCTAGAGACCCGCTCGGCTCCGAGCAGTTCTTC. Translating it yields CSARDPLGSEQFF.

The sample holds many counts of this clonotype. This chain connects TRBV30 to TRBJ2-7; a weak D match, TRBD1 (5 bases). The germline gives CDR1 GTSNPN, CDR2 SVGIG (reference sequence). There are 14 residues in the CDR3. V was pared by 0 bases and J by 5 bases, with 14 bases between. This chain's CDR3 is CAWSVPAGLNEQYF. The CDR3 bases are TGTGCCTGGAGTGTTCCCGCAGGGTTGAACGAGCAGTACTTC. Full variable domain (missing parts from reference TRBV30 and TRBJ2-7): SQTIHQWPATLVQPVGSPLSLECTVEGTSNPNLYWYRQAAGRGLQLLFYSVGIGQISSEVPQNLSASRPQDRQFILSSKKLLLSDSGFYLCAWSVPAGLNEQYFGPGTRLTVT.

This clonotype occurred many times. The genes are TRBV20-1 and TRBJ2-7; 11 nucleotides agree with TRBD2. The ends lost 0 bases at V and 4 bases at J; junction bases unmatched: 17. Germline CDR1 reads DFQATT; CDR2 reads SNEGSKA (reference sequence). CDR3 length: 19 residues. CDR3 nucleotides: TGCAGTGCTAGAGACCACCTCACCACTAGCGGGAGTGCCCCTTACGAGCAGTACTTC. Translation gives CSARDHLTTSGSAPYEQYF.

A few counts support this clonotype. The rearrangement uses TRBV6-1 and TRBJ1-1; no reliable D call. V lost 7 bases, J lost 0 bases, and 9 bases lay in between. This CDR3 comprises 13 residues. Germline CDR1 is MNHNS and CDR2 is SASEGT. The CDR3, as DNA: TGTGCCAGCATCTCCCTCTTGAACACTGAAGCTTTCTTT. Its translation is CASISLLNTEAFF.

In its sample, this clonotype was seen many times. In DNA form, the CDR3 reads TGTGCCAGCAGTTTGGCCGGCACTGAAGCTTTCTTT. This encodes CASSLAGTEAFF. The gene calls are TRBV28 and TRBJ1-1; no reliable D call. Deletions cut 3 bases from V and 4 bases from J, with 6 bases between. Germline V gene data show CDR1 as MDHEN and CDR2 as SYDVKM. The CDR3 runs 12 residues.

There are many counts of this clonotype. The genes are TRBV20-1 and TRBJ1-1; D is unclear. The germline V gene encodes CDR1 DFQATT and CDR2 SNEGSKA (reference sequence). Trimming took off 1 base at V and 3 bases at J, with 9 bases between the two ends. The CDR3 is made up of 13 amino acids. CDR3 residues: CSARGGVDTEAFF. The CDR3 region has the DNA TGCAGTGCTAGAGGGGGTGTTGACACTGAAGCTTTCTTT.

This clonotype was picked up many times. The CDR3 here is CASTSGANEQFF. CDR3 DNA: TGCGCCAGCACTAGCGGGGCCAATGAGCAGTTCTTC. This chain links TRBV5-1 with TRBJ2-1; 9 bases match TRBD2. CDR3 length: 12 residues. Looked up from germline, CDR1 is SGHRS and CDR2 is YFSETQ. The V and J ends lost 6 bases and 6 bases, in that order; junction bases with no gene match: 1.

The V gene is TRBV7-9, the J gene TRBJ2-3; TRBD2 is a possible D gene (6 bases). The CDR3 contains 15 residues. Germline CDR1 and CDR2: SEHNR and FQNEAQ (reference sequence). The ends were cut back, 5 bases at V and 2 bases at J, with 14 bases in the middle. The CDR3 nucleotides are TGTGCCAGCAGCCCCCGTGGGGGGACCACAGATACGCAGTATTTT. Translating gives CASSPRGGTTDTQYF.

This clonotype was counted many times. The chain uses TRBV20-1 and TRBJ2-4; 14 positions match TRBD2. With 3 bases clipped from V and 11 bases from J, the junction kept 0 bases outside the gene matches. The CDR3 runs to 12 residues. Germline assignment: CDR1 DFQATT and CDR2 SNEGSKA (reference sequence). DNA of the CDR3: TGCAGTGCTAGGGGACTAGCGGGAGTTCAGTACTTC. Its protein product is CSARGLAGVQYF.

This clonotype was recorded once. The chain recombines TRBV12-3 or TRBV12-4 with TRBJ2-7; weak D call: TRBD1 (6 bases). The CDR3 totals 18 residues. Trimming removed 6 bases from V and 3 bases from J, with 27 bases in between. This chain's CDR3 is CASSLYPGPRGGNYEQYF. The CDR3 nucleotides read TGTGCCAGCAGCCTTTACCCGGGGCCCCGAGGGGGAAACTACGAGCAGTACTTC.